The following is a T cell receptor beta chain sequence with its context. Seattle-derived patients entered the study during active infection and were followed longitudinally. The data were obtained in a study of blood T cell repertoires in COVID-19. The overall study: The samples span acute and convalescent COVID-19 from the United States, Italy and Spain. The cDNA or gDNA used as material had been derived from T cells, B-cell-depleted T cells, or PBMCs.

The CDR3 has 14 residues. CDR1 is SGHRS and CDR2 is YFSETQ in the germline V gene. V was pared by 4 bases and J by 2 bases, with 13 bases between. Original methodology: Estimated nucleated cell counts came from reference gene primer amplification. The assay was immunoSEQ multiplex PCR, and TCRdb's table has in-frame clones only and misses some. Clone size and V and J calls were adopted from that table, with D and trimming inferred from the DNA. Seen here are some 250,000 clones, roughly nine tenths observed once, and the top ten hold 10% to 15%. The chain couples TRBV5-1 to TRBJ2-7; D not certain. This TCR was sampled from a woman aged 30 to 39 with COVID-19, enrolled during active disease. Sequencing used peripheral blood. This CDR3 is CASSPYERTYEQYF. CDR3 nucleotides: TGCGCCAGCAGCCCCTACGAAAGAACCTACGAGCAGTACTTC.